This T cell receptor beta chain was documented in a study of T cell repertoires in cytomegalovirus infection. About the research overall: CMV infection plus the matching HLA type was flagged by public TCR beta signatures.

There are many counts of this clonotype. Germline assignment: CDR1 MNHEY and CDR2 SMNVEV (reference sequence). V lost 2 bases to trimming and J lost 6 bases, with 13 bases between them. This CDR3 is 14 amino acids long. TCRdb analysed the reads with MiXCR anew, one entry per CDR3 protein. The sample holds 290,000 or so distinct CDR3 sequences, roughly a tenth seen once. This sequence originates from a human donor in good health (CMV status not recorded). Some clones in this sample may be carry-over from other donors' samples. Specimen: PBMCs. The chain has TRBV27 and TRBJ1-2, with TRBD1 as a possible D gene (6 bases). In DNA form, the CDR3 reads TGTGCCAGCAGTTTAAATCGGGGGCGCAATGGCTACACCTTC. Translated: CASSLNRGRNGYTF.